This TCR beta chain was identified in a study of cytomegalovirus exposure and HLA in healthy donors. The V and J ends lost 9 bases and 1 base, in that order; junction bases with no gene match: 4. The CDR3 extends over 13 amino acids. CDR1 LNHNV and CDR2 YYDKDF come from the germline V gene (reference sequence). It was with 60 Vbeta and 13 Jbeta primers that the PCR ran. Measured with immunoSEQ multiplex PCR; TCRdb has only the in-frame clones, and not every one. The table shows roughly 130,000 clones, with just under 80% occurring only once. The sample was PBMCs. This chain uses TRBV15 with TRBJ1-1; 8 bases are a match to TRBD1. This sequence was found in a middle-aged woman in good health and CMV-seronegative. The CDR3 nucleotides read TGTGCCACTTGGGACAGGACGAACACTGAAGCTTTCTTT. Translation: CATWDRTNTEAFF.